This T cell receptor beta chain stems from a study of T cell clonotyping in hematopoietic cell transplantation. Study outcomes and limitations: After transplant, recipient diversity fell while pathologically expanded clonotypes grew through day 180. CD4 and CD8 repertoire contributions could not be separated without sorting. At the given depth, recipient repertoires were over 95% de novo clonotypes.

V was pared by 7 bases and J by 10 bases, with 22 bases between. Germline V gives CDR1 SNHLY, CDR2 FYNNEI. The CDR3 has 15 amino acids. Concerning this clone: The antigen is unknown.

Time point indicated: recipient sample about 28 days before transplant, after cytoreduction. The assay was immunoSEQ multiplex PCR, and TCRdb's table has in-frame clones only and misses some. The sample records 25,000 to 35,000 clones, 60% to 80% being singletons. The clonotype originates from a man between 45 and 60 years old with myelodysplastic syndrome. Some clones in this sample may be carry-over from other donors' samples. The sample here was peripheral blood mononuclear cells, taken before stem cell transplant. The chain couples TRBV2 to TRBJ1-4, with D perhaps TRBD1 (6 bases). The CDR3: CASTQQGGSLGKLFF. The CDR3 DNA is TGTGCCAGCACCCAACAAGGGGGGAGCCTAGGAAAACTGTTTTTT.